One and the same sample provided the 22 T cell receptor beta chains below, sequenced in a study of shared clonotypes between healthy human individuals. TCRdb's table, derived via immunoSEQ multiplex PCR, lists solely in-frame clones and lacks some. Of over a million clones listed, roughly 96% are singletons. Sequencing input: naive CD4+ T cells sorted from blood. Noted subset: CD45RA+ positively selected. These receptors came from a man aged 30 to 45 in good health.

The CDR3 region has the DNA TGCGCCAGCAGACGGGACTCCTCAACTTACAATGAGCAGTTCTTC. It is translated as CASRRDSSTYNEQFF. The rearrangement links TRBV4-3 to TRBJ2-1; tentative D call: TRBD2 (6 bases). Looked up from germline, CDR1 is LGHNA and CDR2 is YSLEER. V was pared by 6 bases and J by 4 bases, with 16 bases between. The CDR3 is 15 amino acids.

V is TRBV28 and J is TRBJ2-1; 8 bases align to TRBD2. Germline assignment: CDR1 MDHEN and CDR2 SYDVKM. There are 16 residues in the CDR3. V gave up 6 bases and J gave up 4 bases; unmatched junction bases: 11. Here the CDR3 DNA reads TGTGCCAGCAGCCCCCCGGGACTAGGCGTGTACAATGAGCAGTTCTTC. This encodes CASSPPGLGVYNEQFF.

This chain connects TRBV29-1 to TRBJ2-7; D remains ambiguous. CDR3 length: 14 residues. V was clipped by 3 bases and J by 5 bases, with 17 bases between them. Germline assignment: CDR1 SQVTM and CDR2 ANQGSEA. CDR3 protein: CSVERLLMIDEQYF. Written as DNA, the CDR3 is TGCAGCGTTGAGCGCCTACTTATGATCGACGAGCAGTACTTC.

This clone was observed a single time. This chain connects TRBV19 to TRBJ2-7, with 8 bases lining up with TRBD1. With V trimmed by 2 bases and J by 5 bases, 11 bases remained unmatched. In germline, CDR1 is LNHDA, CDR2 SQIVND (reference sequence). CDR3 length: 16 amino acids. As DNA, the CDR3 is TGTGCCAGTAGTATACTTCCCGGGACAGGTCTGGACGAGCAGTACTTC. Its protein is CASSILPGTGLDEQYF. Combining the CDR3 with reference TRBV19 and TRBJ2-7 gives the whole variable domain DGGITQSPKYLFRKEGQNVTLSCEQNLNHDAMYWYRQDPGQGLRLIYYSQIVNDFQKGDIAEGYSVSREKKESFPLTVTSAQKNPTAFYLCASSILPGTGLDEQYFGPGTRLTVT.

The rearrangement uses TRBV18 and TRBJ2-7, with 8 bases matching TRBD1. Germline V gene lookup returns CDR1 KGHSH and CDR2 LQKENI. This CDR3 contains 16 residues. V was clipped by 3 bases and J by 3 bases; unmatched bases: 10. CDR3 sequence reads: CASSPQGQVVYYEQYF. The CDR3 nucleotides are TGTGCCAGCTCACCTCAGGGACAGGTAGTTTACTACGAGCAGTACTTC.

The CDR3 region is CASSDGSGRGAKNIQYF. The CDR3 DNA is TGTGCCAGTAGTGACGGTAGCGGGAGGGGGGCCAAAAACATTCAGTACTTC. The chain has TRBV19 and TRBJ2-4, with 11 bases aligning to TRBD2. This CDR3 has 17 amino acids. CDR1 LNHDA and CDR2 SQIVND come from the germline V gene (reference sequence). The V and J ends lost 5 bases and 1 base, in that order; junction bases with no gene match: 7.

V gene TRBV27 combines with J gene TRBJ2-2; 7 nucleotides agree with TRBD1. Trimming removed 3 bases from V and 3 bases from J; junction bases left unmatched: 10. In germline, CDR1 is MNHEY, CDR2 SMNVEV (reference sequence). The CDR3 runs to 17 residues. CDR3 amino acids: CASSFLTPTGDTGELFF. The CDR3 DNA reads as TGTGCCAGCAGTTTCCTAACGCCCACAGGGGACACCGGGGAGCTGTTTTTT.

DNA for the CDR3: TGTGCCATCAGTGCGGATGGGGGATACTATGGCTACACCTTC. This translates into CAISADGGYYGYTF. The chain combines TRBV10-3 with TRBJ1-2, with TRBD1 as a possible D gene (5 bases). Trimming took 4 bases from V and 3 from J, leaving 12 bases between them. The length of the CDR3 is 14 residues. CDR1 and CDR2 from the germline V gene are ENHRY and SYGVKD.

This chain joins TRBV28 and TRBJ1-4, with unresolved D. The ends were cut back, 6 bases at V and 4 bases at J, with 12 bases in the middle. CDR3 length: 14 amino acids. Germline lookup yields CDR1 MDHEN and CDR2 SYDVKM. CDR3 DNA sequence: TGTGCCAGCAGGGTGTCGGGCCTTAATGAAAAACTGTTTTTT. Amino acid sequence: CASRVSGLNEKLFF. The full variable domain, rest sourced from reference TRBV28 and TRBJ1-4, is DVKVTQSSRYLVKRTGEKVFLECVQDMDHENMFWYRQDPGLGLRLIYFSYDVKMKEKGDIPEGYSVSREKKERFSLILESASTNQTSMYLCASRVSGLNEKLFFGSGTQLSVL.

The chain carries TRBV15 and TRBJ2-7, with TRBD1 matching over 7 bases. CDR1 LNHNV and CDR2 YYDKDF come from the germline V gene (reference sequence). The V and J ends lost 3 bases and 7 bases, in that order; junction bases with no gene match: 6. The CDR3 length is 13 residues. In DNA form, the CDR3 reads TGTGCCACCAGCAGGGACAGGTCGGGAGAGCAGTACTTC. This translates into CATSRDRSGEQYF.

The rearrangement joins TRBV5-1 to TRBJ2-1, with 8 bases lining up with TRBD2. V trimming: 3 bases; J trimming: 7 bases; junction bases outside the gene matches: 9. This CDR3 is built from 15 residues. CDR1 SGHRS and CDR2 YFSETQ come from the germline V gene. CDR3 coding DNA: TGCGCCAGCAGCTCGGGACTAGACGGGCCTAATGAGCAGTTCTTC. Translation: CASSSGLDGPNEQFF. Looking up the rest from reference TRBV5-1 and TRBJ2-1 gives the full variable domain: KAGVTQTPRYLIKTRGQQVTLSCSPISGHRSVSWYQQTPGQGLQFLFEYFSETQRNKGNFPGRFSGRQFSNSRSEMNVSTLELGDSALYLCASSSGLDGPNEQFFGPGTRLTVL.

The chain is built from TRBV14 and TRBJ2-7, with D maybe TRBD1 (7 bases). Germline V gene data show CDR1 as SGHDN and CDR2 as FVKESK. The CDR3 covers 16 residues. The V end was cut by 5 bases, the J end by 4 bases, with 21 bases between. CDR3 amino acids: CASSGQAFAGIYEQYF. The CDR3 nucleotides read TGTGCCAGCAGCGGACAGGCATTCGCGGGGATATACGAGCAGTACTTC. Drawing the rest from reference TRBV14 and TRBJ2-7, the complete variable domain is EAGVTQFPSHSVIEKGQTVTLRCDPISGHDNLYWYRRVMGKEIKFLLHFVKESKQDESGMPNNRFLAERTGGTYSTLKVQPAELEDSGVYFCASSGQAFAGIYEQYFGPGTRLTVT.

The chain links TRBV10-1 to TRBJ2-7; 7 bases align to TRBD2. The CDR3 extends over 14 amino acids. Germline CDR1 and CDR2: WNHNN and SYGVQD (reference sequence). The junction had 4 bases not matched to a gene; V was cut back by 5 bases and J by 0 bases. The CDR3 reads CASSRSGNSYEQYF. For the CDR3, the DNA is TGCGCCAGCAGTCGGAGCGGGAACTCCTACGAGCAGTACTTC.

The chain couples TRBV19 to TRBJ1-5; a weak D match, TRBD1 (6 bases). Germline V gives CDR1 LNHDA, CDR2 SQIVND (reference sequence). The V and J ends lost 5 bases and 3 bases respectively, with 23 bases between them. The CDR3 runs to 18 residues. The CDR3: CASSLSSAGRGFNQPQHF. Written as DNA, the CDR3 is TGTGCCAGTAGTCTCAGTTCAGCCGGCAGGGGTTTCAATCAGCCCCAGCATTTT.

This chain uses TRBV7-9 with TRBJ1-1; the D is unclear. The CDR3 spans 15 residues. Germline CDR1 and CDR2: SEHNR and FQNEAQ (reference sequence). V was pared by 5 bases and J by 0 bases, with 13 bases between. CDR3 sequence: CASSPGGFMNTEAFF. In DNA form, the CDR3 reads TGTGCCAGCAGCCCCGGTGGATTCATGAACACTGAAGCTTTCTTT.

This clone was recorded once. The CDR3: CASSPTGGPGNEQFF. CDR3 nucleotides: TGTGCCAGCAGCCCAACGGGAGGGCCGGGTAATGAGCAGTTCTTC. This chain connects TRBV7-3 to TRBJ2-1, with 8 nucleotides matching TRBD2. This CDR3 has 15 residues. The V gene's germline CDR1 is SGHTA and CDR2 FQGTGA. V lost 5 bases, J lost 7 bases, and 10 bases stayed unmatched.

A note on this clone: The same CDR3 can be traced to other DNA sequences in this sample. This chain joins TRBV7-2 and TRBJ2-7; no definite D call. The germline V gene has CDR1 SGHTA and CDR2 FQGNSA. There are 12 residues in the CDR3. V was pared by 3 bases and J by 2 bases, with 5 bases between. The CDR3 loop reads CASSLGTYEQYF. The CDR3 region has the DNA TGTGCCAGCAGCTTGGGGACCTACGAGCAGTACTTC.

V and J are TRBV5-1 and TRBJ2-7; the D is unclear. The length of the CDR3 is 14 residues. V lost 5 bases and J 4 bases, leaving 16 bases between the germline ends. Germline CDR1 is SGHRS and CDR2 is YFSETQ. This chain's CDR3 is CASRGSGGSYEQYF. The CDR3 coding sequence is TGCGCCAGCAGGGGAAGTGGCGGAAGTTACGAGCAGTACTTC.

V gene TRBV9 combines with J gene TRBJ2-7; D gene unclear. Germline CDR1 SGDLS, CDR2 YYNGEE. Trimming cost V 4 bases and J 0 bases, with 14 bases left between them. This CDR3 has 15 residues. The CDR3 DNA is TGTGCCAGCAGCCCCACGGGCGGATACTCCTACGAGCAGTACTTC. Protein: CASSPTGGYSYEQYF.

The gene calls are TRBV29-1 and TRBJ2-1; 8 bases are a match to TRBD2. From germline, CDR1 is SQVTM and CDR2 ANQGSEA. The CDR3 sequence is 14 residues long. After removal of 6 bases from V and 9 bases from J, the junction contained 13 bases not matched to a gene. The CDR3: CSVRIRTSSGEQFF. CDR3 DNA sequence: TGCAGCGTCCGAATTCGGACTAGCTCCGGTGAGCAGTTCTTC.

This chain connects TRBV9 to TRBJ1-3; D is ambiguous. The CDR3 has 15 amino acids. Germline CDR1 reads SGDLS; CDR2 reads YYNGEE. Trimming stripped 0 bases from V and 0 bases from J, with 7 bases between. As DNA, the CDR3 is TGTGCCAGCAGCGTAGACGATTTCTCTGGAAACACCATATATTTT. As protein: CASSVDDFSGNTIYF.

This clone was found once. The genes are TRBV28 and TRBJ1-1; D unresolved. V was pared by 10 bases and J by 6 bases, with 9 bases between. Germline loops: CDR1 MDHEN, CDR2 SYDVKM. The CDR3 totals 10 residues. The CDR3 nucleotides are TGTGCCACCTTGAGGGCTGAAGCTTTCTTT. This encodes CATLRAEAFF.